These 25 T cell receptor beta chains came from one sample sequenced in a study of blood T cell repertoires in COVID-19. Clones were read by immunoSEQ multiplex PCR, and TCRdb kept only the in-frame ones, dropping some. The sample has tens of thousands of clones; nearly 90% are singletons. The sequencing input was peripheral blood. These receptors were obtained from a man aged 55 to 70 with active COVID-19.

In DNA, the CDR3 is TGTGCCAGTAGTGCATCACCGGGACAGGGAGGAACTGAAGCTTTCTTT. Translated: CASSASPGQGGTEAFF. The genes are TRBV19 and TRBJ1-1; 9 bases line up with TRBD1. The CDR3 is made up of 16 amino acids. J was trimmed by 5 bases and V by 5 bases; bases with no gene match: 12. Per germline, CDR1 LNHDA and CDR2 SQIVND (reference sequence).

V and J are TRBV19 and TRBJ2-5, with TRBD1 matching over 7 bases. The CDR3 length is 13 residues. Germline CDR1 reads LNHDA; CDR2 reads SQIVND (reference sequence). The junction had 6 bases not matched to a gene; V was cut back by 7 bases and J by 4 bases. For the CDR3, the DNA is TGTGCCAGTACACCGAGGGGGCGAGAGACCCAGTACTTC. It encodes CASTPRGRETQYF.

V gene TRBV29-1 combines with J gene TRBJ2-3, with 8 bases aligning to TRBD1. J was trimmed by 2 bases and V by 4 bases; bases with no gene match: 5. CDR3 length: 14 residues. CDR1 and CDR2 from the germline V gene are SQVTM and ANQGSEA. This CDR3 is CSVVARGLTDTQYF. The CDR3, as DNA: TGCAGCGTTGTGGCCAGGGGGCTCACAGATACGCAGTATTTT.

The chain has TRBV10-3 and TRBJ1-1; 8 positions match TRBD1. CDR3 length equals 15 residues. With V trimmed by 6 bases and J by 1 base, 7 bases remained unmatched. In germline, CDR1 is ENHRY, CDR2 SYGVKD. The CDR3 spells CAISPHDRGNTEAFF. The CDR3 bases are TGTGCCATCAGCCCTCACGACAGGGGGAACACTGAAGCTTTCTTT.

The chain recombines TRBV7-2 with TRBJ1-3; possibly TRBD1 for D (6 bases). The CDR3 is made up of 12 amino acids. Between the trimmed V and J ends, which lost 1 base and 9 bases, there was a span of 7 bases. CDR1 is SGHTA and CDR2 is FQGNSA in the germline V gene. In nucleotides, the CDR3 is TGTGCCAGCAGCTTAGAAGGGGGCACCATATATTTT. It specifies CASSLEGGTIYF.

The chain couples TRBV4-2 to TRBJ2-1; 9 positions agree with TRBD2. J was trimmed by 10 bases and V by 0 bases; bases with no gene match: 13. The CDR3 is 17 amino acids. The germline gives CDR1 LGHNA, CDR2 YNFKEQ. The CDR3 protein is CASSQEEGRREGHEQFF. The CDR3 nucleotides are TGTGCCAGCAGCCAAGAAGAGGGTCGGCGGGAGGGCCACGAGCAGTTCTTC.

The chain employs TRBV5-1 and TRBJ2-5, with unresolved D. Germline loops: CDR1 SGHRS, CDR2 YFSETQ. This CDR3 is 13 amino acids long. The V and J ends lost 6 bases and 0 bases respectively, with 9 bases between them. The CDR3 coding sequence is TGCGCCAGCAACCGACAAGACCAAGAGACCCAGTACTTC. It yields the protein CASNRQDQETQYF.

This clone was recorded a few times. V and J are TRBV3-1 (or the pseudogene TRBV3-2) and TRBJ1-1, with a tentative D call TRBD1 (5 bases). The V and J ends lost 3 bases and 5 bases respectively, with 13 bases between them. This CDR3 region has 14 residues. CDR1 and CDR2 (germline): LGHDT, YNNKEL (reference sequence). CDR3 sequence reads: CASSQGLPATEAFF. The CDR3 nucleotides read TGTGCCAGCAGCCAGGGACTGCCGGCGACTGAAGCTTTCTTT.

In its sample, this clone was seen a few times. CDR3 DNA sequence: TGTGCCAGCAGCCTACGACTAGCGGGAGATCGCGAGCAGTACTTC. As protein: CASSLRLAGDREQYF. This sequence joins TRBV5-4 and TRBJ2-7, with 12 bases matching TRBD2. In germline, CDR1 is SGHNT, CDR2 YYREEE (reference sequence). The CDR3 loop spans 15 amino acids. V gave up 4 bases and J gave up 6 bases; unmatched junction bases: 8.

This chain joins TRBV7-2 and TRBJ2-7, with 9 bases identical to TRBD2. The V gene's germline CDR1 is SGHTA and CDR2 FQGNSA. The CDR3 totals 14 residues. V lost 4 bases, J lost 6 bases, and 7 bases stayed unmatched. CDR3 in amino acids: CASSSGLAPREQYF. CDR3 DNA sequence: TGTGCCAGCAGCTCGGGACTAGCTCCGCGCGAGCAGTACTTC.

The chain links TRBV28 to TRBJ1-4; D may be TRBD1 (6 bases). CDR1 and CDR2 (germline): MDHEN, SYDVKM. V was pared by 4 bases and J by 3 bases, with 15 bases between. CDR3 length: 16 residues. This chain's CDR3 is CASSWGHGGPNEKLFF. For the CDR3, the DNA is TGTGCCAGCAGTTGGGGACACGGGGGGCCTAATGAAAAACTGTTTTTT.

CDR3 protein: CASSTRGNTGELFF. CDR3 in DNA: TGTGCCAGCAGCACAAGGGGGAACACCGGGGAGCTGTTTTTT. V usage is TRBV7-2 and J usage is TRBJ2-2; TRBD1 is a possible D gene (5 bases). V was cut by 5 bases and J by 1 base, with 8 bases left in between. Germline V gene lookup returns CDR1 SGHTA and CDR2 FQGNSA. This CDR3 has 14 residues.

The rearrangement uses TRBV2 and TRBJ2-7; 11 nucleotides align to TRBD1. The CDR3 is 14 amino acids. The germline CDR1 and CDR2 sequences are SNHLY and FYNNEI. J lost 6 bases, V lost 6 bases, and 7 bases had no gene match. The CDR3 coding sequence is TGTGCCAGCAGCCCCGGGACAGGGGGAAGCGAGCAGTACTTC. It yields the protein CASSPGTGGSEQYF.

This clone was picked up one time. The CDR3: CASSAGTPGSYNSPLHF. CDR3 DNA sequence: TGCGCCAGCAGCGCCGGGACACCGGGCTCCTATAATTCACCCCTCCACTTT. The chain employs TRBV5-1 and TRBJ1-6; D is possibly TRBD1 (6 bases). The germline V gene encodes CDR1 SGHRS and CDR2 YFSETQ. This CDR3 comprises 17 residues. V lost 4 bases and J 0 bases, leaving 14 bases between the germline ends.

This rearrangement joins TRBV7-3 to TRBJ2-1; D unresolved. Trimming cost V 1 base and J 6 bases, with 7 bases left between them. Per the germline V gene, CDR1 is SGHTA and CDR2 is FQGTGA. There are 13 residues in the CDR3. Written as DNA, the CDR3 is TGTGCCAGCAGCTTAATGGTCGGCAATGAGCAGTTCTTC. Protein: CASSLMVGNEQFF.

This CDR3 is CASTRTGDYGYTF. In DNA, the CDR3 is TGTGCCAGCACTCGGACAGGGGACTATGGCTACACCTTC. J is TRBJ1-2 and V is TRBV2; 9 positions agree with TRBD1. The J segment lost 3 bases and the V segment lost 7 bases, leaving 3 bases of the junction unmatched. The germline CDR1 and CDR2 sequences are SNHLY and FYNNEI. The CDR3 extends over 13 amino acids.

The CDR3 here is CASSQKAGGLRNIQYF. The CDR3 region has the DNA TGTGCCAGCAGCCAAAAGGCAGGGGGGCTGCGAAACATTCAGTACTTC. The chain couples TRBV3-1 (or the pseudogene TRBV3-2) to TRBJ2-4; D is possibly TRBD1 (7 bases). V shed 2 bases and J shed 6 bases, with 17 bases lying between them. There are 16 residues in the CDR3. CDR1 LGHDT and CDR2 YNNKEL come from the germline V gene (reference sequence).

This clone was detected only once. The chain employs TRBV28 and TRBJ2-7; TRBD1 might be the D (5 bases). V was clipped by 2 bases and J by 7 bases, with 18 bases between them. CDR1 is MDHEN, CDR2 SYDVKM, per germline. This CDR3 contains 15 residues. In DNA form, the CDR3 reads TGTGCCAGCAGTTTAGGGCAGGGATGGGCCCGGGAGCAGTACTTC. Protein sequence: CASSLGQGWAREQYF.

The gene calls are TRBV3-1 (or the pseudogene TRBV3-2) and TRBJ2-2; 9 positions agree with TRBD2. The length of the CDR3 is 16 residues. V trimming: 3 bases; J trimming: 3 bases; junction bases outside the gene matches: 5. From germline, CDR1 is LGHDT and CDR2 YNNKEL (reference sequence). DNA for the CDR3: TGTGCCAGCAGCCATAGCGGGAGAAGGGACACCGGGGAGCTGTTTTTT. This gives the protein CASSHSGRRDTGELFF.

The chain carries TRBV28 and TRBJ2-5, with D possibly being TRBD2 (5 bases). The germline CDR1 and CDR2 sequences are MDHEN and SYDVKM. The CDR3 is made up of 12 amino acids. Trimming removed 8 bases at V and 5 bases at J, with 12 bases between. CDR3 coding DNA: TGTGCCAGCCTGACGGGATCCGAGACCCAGTACTTC. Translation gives CASLTGSETQYF.

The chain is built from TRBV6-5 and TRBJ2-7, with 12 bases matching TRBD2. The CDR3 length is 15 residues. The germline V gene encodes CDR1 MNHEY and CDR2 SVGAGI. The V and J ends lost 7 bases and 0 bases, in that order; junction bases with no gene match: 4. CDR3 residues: CASTKTSGGSYEQYF. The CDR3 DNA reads TGTGCCAGCACCAAGACTAGCGGGGGCTCCTACGAGCAGTACTTC.

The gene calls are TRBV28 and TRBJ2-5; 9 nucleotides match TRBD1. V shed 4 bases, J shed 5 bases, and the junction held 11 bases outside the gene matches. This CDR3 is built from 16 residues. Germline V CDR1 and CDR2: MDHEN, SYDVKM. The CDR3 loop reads CASSSTGGKYGETQYF. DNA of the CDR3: TGTGCCAGCAGTTCAACAGGGGGCAAGTATGGGGAGACCCAGTACTTC.

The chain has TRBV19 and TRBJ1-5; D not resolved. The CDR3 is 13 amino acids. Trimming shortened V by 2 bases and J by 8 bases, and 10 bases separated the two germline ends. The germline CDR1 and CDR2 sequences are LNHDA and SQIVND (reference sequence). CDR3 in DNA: TGTGCCAGTAGTATACGGGGTCAGGAGCCCCAGCATTTT. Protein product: CASSIRGQEPQHF.

CDR3 DNA: TGCGCCAGCAGCTTGGTCGGGTCAAACACCGGGGAGCTGTTTTTT. Its protein product is CASSLVGSNTGELFF. The J gene is TRBJ2-2, the V gene TRBV5-1; D not resolved. The V gene lost 0 bases and the J gene lost 2 bases, with 8 bases spanning the gap. Germline V gene lookup returns CDR1 SGHRS and CDR2 YFSETQ. The CDR3 is made up of 15 amino acids.

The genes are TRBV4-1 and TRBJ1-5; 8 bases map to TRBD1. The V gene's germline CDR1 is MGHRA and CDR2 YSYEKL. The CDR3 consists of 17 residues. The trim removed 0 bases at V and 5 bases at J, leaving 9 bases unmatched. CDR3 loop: CASSQDWKGRGHQPQHF. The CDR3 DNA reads TGCGCCAGCAGCCAAGATTGGAAGGGCAGGGGGCATCAGCCCCAGCATTTT.